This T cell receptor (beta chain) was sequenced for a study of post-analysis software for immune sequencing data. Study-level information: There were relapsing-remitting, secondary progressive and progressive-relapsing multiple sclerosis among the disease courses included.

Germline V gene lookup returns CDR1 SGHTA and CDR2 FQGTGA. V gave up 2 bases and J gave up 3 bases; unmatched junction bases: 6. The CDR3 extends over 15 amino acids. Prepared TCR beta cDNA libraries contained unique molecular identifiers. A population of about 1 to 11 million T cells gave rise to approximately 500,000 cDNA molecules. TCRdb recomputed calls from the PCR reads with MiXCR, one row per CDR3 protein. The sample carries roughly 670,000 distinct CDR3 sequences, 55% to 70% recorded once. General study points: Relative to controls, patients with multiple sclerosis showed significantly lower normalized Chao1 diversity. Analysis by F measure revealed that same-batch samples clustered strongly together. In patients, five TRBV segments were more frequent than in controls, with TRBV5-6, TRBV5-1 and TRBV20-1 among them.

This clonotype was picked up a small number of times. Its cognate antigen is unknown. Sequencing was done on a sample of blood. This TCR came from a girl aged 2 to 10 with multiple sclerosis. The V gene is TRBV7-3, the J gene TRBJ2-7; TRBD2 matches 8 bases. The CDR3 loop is CASSLRPGGDYEQYF. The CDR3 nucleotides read TGTGCCAGCAGCTTACGTCCGGGAGGGGACTACGAGCAGTACTTC.